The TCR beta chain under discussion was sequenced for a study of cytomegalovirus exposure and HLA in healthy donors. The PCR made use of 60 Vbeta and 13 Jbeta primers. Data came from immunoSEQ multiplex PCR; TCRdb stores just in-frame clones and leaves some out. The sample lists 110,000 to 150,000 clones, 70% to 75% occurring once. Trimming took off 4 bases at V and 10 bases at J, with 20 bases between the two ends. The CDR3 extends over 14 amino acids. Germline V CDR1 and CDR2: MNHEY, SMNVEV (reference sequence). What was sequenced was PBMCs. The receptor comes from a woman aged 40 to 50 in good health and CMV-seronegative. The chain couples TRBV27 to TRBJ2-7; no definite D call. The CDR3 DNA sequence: TGTGCCAGCAGTTCCCGCACGAACAGCCGAGTTCAGTACGTC. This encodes CASSSRTNSRVQYV.